These 15 T cell receptor beta chains share one sample of origin, sequenced in a study of OX40 agonist ivuxolimab in advanced cancers. Clones were read by immunoSEQ multiplex PCR, and TCRdb kept only the in-frame ones, dropping some. In the table there are 60,000 to 85,000 clones, around 87% of which are singletons. The material was CD4+ or CD8+ T cells sorted from blood, obtained in a trial of the OX40 agonist ivuxolimab. The origin of the receptors is an adult with an advanced solid tumor such as melanoma, head and neck, liver or kidney cancer.

This chain joins TRBV6-5 and TRBJ2-5; the D is unclear. CDR3 length equals 14 residues. Germline V lookup: CDR1 MNHEY, CDR2 SVGAGI. The V gene lost 6 bases and the J gene lost 5 bases, with 16 bases spanning the gap. CDR3 sequence (DNA): TGTGCCAGCAGCCCACCTAGTCGACGGGAGACCCAGTACTTC. Its protein is CASSPPSRRETQYF.

The chain uses TRBV2 and TRBJ2-7; weak D call: TRBD2 (6 bases). The germline V gene encodes CDR1 SNHLY and CDR2 FYNNEI. The germline V and J ends were trimmed by 6 bases and 4 bases, with 22 bases remaining between them. The length of the CDR3 is 16 residues. The CDR3 coding sequence is TGTGCCAGCAGCGGAGGGCTATTGGGGACCACATACGAGCAGTACTTC. This encodes CASSGGLLGTTYEQYF.

The J gene is TRBJ1-5, the V gene TRBV18; D remains unclear. With 3 bases removed from V and 0 bases from J, the gap between germline ends came to 6 bases. Germline CDR1 reads KGHSH; CDR2 reads LQKENI. This CDR3 has 14 residues. The CDR3 here is CASSPDRSNQPQHF. CDR3 in DNA: TGTGCCAGCTCACCCGACCGTAGCAATCAGCCCCAGCATTTT.

The chain links TRBV7-9 to TRBJ2-7; the D gene is possibly TRBD2 (5 bases). The V and J ends lost 5 bases and 4 bases respectively, with 12 bases between them. Germline V gene data show CDR1 as SEHNR and CDR2 as FQNEAQ (reference sequence). The CDR3 runs to 13 residues. The CDR3 DNA is TGTGCCAGCAGCCCCCCGGGCGGGTACGAGCAGTACTTC. Encoded protein: CASSPPGGYEQYF.

J is TRBJ2-3 and V is TRBV7-8; TRBD1 or TRBD2 may be the D gene (5 bases each). The V and J ends lost 0 bases and 2 bases respectively, with 6 bases between them. The CDR3 extends over 14 amino acids. CDR1 is SGHVS, CDR2 FQNEAQ, per germline. The CDR3 sequence is CASSLAGVTDTQYF. The CDR3 DNA sequence: TGTGCCAGCAGCTTAGCGGGGGTCACAGATACGCAGTATTTT.

The chain uses TRBV27 and TRBJ2-1; D remains unclear. From germline, CDR1 is MNHEY and CDR2 SMNVEV (reference sequence). This CDR3 spans 16 amino acids. Trimming shortened V by 5 bases and J by 9 bases, and 23 bases separated the two germline ends. The CDR3 DNA sequence: TGTGCCAGCAGTCCACTTAGGGCTAGAGGCCAGGCTGAGCAGTTCTTC. It codes for CASSPLRARGQAEQFF.

This chain connects TRBV5-1 to TRBJ2-5; TRBD2 aligns across 11 bases. V shed 2 bases and J 2 bases; nucleotides not matched to a gene: 5. Germline V gives CDR1 SGHRS, CDR2 YFSETQ. This CDR3 contains 16 residues. The CDR3 DNA sequence: TGCGCCAGCAGCTTAATGAGACTAGCGGGACAAGAGACCCAGTACTTC. Translated: CASSLMRLAGQETQYF.

This clone has a handful of counts. The chain is built from TRBV7-2 and TRBJ2-3; D may be TRBD2 (5 bases). The V gene's germline CDR1 is SGHTA and CDR2 FQGNSA. Between the trimmed V and J ends, which lost 6 bases and 1 base, there was a span of 8 bases. This CDR3 has 13 residues. The CDR3 sequence: CASRRVGTDTQYF. The CDR3 DNA is TGTGCCAGCAGGAGGGTCGGCACAGATACGCAGTATTTT.

The chain combines TRBV7-3 with TRBJ2-3; D gene unclear. The CDR3 is 14 amino acids. V gave up 1 base and J gave up 6 bases, with 11 bases separating them. The germline V gene has CDR1 SGHTA and CDR2 FQGTGA. CDR3 protein: CASSLRLNGDTQYF. CDR3 sequence (DNA): TGTGCCAGCAGCTTAAGGTTAAACGGGGATACGCAGTATTTT.

The chain joins TRBV29-1 to TRBJ1-2; perhaps TRBD1 as D (6 bases). This CDR3 has 11 residues. Germline CDR1 is SQVTM and CDR2 is ANQGSEA. Trimming shortened V by 5 bases and J by 8 bases, and 12 bases separated the two germline ends. CDR3 in DNA: TGCAGCGTTCAGGTTGGGGGCGGCTACACCTTC. It translates to CSVQVGGGYTF.

The chain has TRBV6-1 and TRBJ2-7; tentatively, D is TRBD1 or TRBD2 (5 bases each). This CDR3 is built from 13 residues. V was clipped by 1 base and J by 9 bases, with 13 bases between them. Germline CDR1 reads MNHNS; CDR2 reads SASEGT. The CDR3 is CASSEVMGVWQYF. The CDR3 DNA reads TGTGCCAGCAGTGAAGTTATGGGGGTGTGGCAGTACTTC.

CDR3 loop: CSARRDRGYTF. The CDR3 coding sequence is TGCAGTGCTAGAAGGGACAGAGGCTACACCTTC. This chain connects TRBV20-1 to TRBJ1-2, with 7 bases that match TRBD1. J lost 8 bases, V lost 2 bases, and 2 bases had no gene match. The CDR3 length is 11 residues. The germline gives CDR1 DFQATT, CDR2 SNEGSKA (reference sequence).

The CDR3 nucleotides read TGTGCCAGCAGCTTACTAGCGGGAGGGAGGTACGAGCAGTACTTC. Translating it yields CASSLLAGGRYEQYF. This chain joins TRBV11-2 and TRBJ2-7, with 12 nucleotides matching TRBD2. Germline CDR1 is SGHAT and CDR2 is FQNNGV. The CDR3 spans 15 residues. With 2 bases clipped from V and 4 bases from J, the junction kept 3 bases outside the gene matches.

This sequence joins TRBV2 and TRBJ1-3; TRBD1 might be the D (6 bases). CDR3 size: 14 residues. V gave up 7 bases and J gave up 3 bases, with 13 bases separating them. CDR1 and CDR2 from the germline V gene are SNHLY and FYNNEI. The DNA of the CDR3 is TGTGCCAGCACTCGGGACACTTATGGAAACACCATATATTTT. Translation gives CASTRDTYGNTIYF.

This CDR3 is CASSKGRSNEKLFF. DNA for the CDR3: TGTGCCAGCTCGAAGGGACGTTCTAATGAAAAACTGTTTTTT. This chain links TRBV11-3 with TRBJ1-4; tentative D call: TRBD1 (5 bases). Germline V lookup: CDR1 SGHNT, CDR2 YENEEA. Trimming took off 8 bases at V and 3 bases at J, with 13 bases between the two ends. CDR3 length equals 14 residues.